Listed below are T cell receptor beta chains from one sample, sequenced in a study of blood T cell repertoires in COVID-19. Assay used: immunoSEQ multiplex PCR; TCRdb lists only in-frame clones, some missing. The sample consists of roughly 180,000 clones, about 85% of them appearing once. The sequencing sample was made of peripheral blood. The receptor source for this set is a woman aged 60-75 years with acute or convalescent COVID-19. Each CDR3 is given with its conserved first and last residue. The D gene is left open where the match is weak. A clone size is listed for some rows: how often the clone was seen (once, few, many), or a class if it is expanded.

V	D	J	size	DNA	CDR3
TRBV19	NA	TRBJ2-5	NA	TGTGCCAGTAGTAAGTTTAGGCCAGGGCCCCAAGAGACCCAGTACTTC	CASSKFRPGPQETQYF
TRBV27	NA	TRBJ1-4	NA	TGTGCCAGCACCCAATCGGTCCTCAGAGGGGAAAAACTGTTTTTT	CASTQSVLRGEKLFF
TRBV19	NA	TRBJ1-2	NA	TGTGCCAGTAGTATTTTGCAGGGGCTGGGGAATGGCTACACCTTC	CASSILQGLGNGYTF
TRBV7-9	NA	TRBJ1-3	NA	TGTGCCAGCAGCTTAGCTCTAGGACTCAAAGGAGGAAACACCATATATTTT	CASSLALGLKGGNTIYF
TRBV7-2	TRBD1	TRBJ1-2	NA	TGTGCCAGCAGCGTGGGACAGGGCTATGGCTACACCTTC	CASSVGQGYGYTF
TRBV3-1/TRBV3-2	TRBD1	TRBJ1-1	NA	TGTGCCAGCAGTCCAGGGGACAGTGAAGCTTTCTTT	CASSPGDSEAFF
TRBV5-1	NA	TRBJ2-1	NA	TGCGCCAGCAGCTTAGGGGGAGGGACGTACAATGAGCAGTTCTTC	CASSLGGGTYNEQFF
TRBV18	NA	TRBJ1-6	NA	TGTGCCAGCTCACCACTCCGGCGTGGGGTCCAGGGGTCACCCCTCCACTTT	CASSPLRRGVQGSPLHF
TRBV12-3/TRBV12-4	TRBD1	TRBJ2-7	NA	TGTGCCAGCAGCTACGGGACAGGGGGCGAGCAGTACTTC	CASSYGTGGEQYF
TRBV7-9	NA	TRBJ1-2	few	TGTGCCAGCAGCCGCGGGAGGGTATATGGCTACACCTTC	CASSRGRVYGYTF
TRBV2	NA	TRBJ1-5	NA	TGTGCCAGCAGTGAAGACAGGACAGATCAGCCCCAGCATTTT	CASSEDRTDQPQHF